The 24 T cell receptor beta chains given below trace back to one sample, sequenced in a study of post-analysis software for immune sequencing data. These TCRs' antigens remain unknown. Study results and limitations: Patients carried roughly 5 TRBV segments more frequently than controls did, and TRBV5-6, TRBV5-1 and TRBV20-1 were among them.

Incorporated into the TCR beta cDNA libraries were unique molecular identifiers, which served to reduce PCR and sequencing biases. From the PCR reads, TCRdb called clonotypes with MiXCR, one entry per CDR3 protein. The table has 150,000 to 200,000 distinct CDR3 sequences, 25% to 35% seen once. Source material: blood. Receptors were obtained from a girl aged 10 to 17 with multiple sclerosis.

This rearrangement joins TRBV7-2 to TRBJ2-1, with D maybe TRBD2 (6 bases). The length of the CDR3 is 16 residues. Trimming cost V 2 bases and J 5 bases, with 16 bases left between them. Germline CDR1 is SGHTA and CDR2 is FQGNSA. This CDR3 is CTSSLPGGDLHNEQFF. CDR3 sequence (DNA): TGTACCAGCAGCTTACCGGGCGGGGACCTGCACAATGAGCAGTTCTTC.

This clonotype was seen more than once but under ten times. The chain employs TRBV6-1 and TRBJ2-1, with 12 bases matching TRBD2. Unmatched junction bases numbered 9, after V lost 5 bases and J lost 4 bases. CDR3 length: 17 amino acids. CDR1 is MNHNS and CDR2 is SASEGT in the germline V gene. The CDR3 DNA is TGTGCCAGCAGTCGGACTAGCGGGGAAGGGAATTACAATGAGCAGTTCTTC. Amino acids: CASSRTSGEGNYNEQFF.

About this clonotype: The conserved phenylalanine or tryptophan normally closing the CDR3 is absent here, so this likely arose from a read error. V gene TRBV5-6 combines with J gene TRBJ1-2, with D perhaps matching TRBD1 (6 bases). Germline CDR1 and CDR2: SGHDT and YYEEEE. CDR3 length: 15 amino acids. V was trimmed by 4 bases and J by 4 bases, leaving 17 bases between them. This CDR3 is CASSVGGGIFYGYTC. The CDR3 DNA is TGTGCCAGCAGCGTCGGAGGGGGGATCTTCTATGGCTACACCTGC.

This sequence joins TRBV28 and TRBJ1-1; D perhaps matches TRBD1 (5 bases). Germline CDR1 and CDR2: MDHEN and SYDVKM. CDR3 length equals 16 residues. V lost 3 bases and J 0 bases, leaving 14 bases between the germline ends. The CDR3 loop is CASSLSSGGVNTEAFF. The CDR3 DNA follows: TGTGCCAGCAGTTTGAGTTCGGGGGGGGTGAACACTGAAGCTTTCTTT. Variable domain in full (rest from reference TRBV28 and TRBJ1-1): DVKVTQSSRYLVKRTGEKVFLECVQDMDHENMFWYRQDPGLGLRLIYFSYDVKMKEKGDIPEGYSVSREKKERFSLILESASTNQTSMYLCASSLSSGGVNTEAFFGQGTRLTVV.

This chain joins TRBV6-2 or TRBV6-3 and TRBJ2-7; D unresolved. The CDR3 sequence is 12 residues long. Looked up from germline, CDR1 is MNHEY and CDR2 is SVGEGT. V was trimmed by 9 bases and J by 5 bases, leaving 14 bases between them. In nucleotides, the CDR3 is TGTGCCAGTCATCGGCCCACACACGAGCAGTACTTC. Its protein is CASHRPTHEQYF.

This clonotype has ten or more counts. This chain joins TRBV5-1 and TRBJ2-7; D remains ambiguous. CDR3 length: 13 amino acids. The germline gives CDR1 SGHRS, CDR2 YFSETQ. V was trimmed by 4 bases and J by 1 base, leaving 9 bases between them. CDR3 DNA: TGCGCCAGCAGCCCCACGGGTTCCTACGAGCAGTACTTC. Translation gives CASSPTGSYEQYF.

V is TRBV30 and J is TRBJ1-6; 8 nucleotides line up with TRBD1. V shed 2 bases, J shed 12 bases, and the junction held 18 bases outside the gene matches. The CDR3 runs to 17 residues. Germline V gene lookup returns CDR1 GTSNPN and CDR2 SVGIG (reference sequence). The CDR3 reads CAWSQGRGTGVGGPLHF. Written as DNA, the CDR3 is TGTGCCTGGAGTCAAGGACGGGGGACAGGCGTTGGAGGACCCCTCCACTTT.

This clonotype was observed at least ten times. The CDR3 DNA reads as TGTGCCAGCAGCTCAAGCGCTAACTATGGCTACACCTTC. Its protein is CASSSSANYGYTF. The chain combines TRBV11-2 with TRBJ1-2; D is ambiguous. Per germline, CDR1 SGHAT and CDR2 FQNNGV. The CDR3 length is 13 residues. V was pared by 4 bases and J by 0 bases, with 6 bases between.

V gene TRBV29-1 combines with J gene TRBJ2-3; TRBD2 matches 10 bases. V lost 7 bases to trimming and J lost 10 bases; unmatched junction nucleotides: 17. This CDR3 has 15 amino acids. In germline, CDR1 is SQVTM, CDR2 ANQGSEA. This CDR3 reads CSGRLTSGRWDSQYF. The CDR3 DNA is TGCAGCGGGCGACTGACTAGCGGGCGTTGGGATTCGCAGTATTTT.

The table lists this clonotype with many counts. The gene calls are TRBV15 and TRBJ2-6; D is perhaps TRBD1 (5 bases). This CDR3 has 21 residues. Germline-derived CDR1 and CDR2 are LNHNV and YYDKDF (reference sequence). V was shortened by 5 bases and J by 0 bases, with 26 bases between the two germline ends. CDR3 protein: CATSARPIAATDPSGANVLTF. The CDR3 nucleotides read TGTGCCACCAGCGCCCGCCCTATTGCAGCGACAGACCCCTCTGGGGCCAACGTCCTGACTTTC.

This clonotype was detected ten times or more. V gene TRBV7-8 combines with J gene TRBJ2-5, with D perhaps TRBD2 (6 bases). CDR1 and CDR2 from the germline V gene are SGHVS and FQNEAQ. V was cut by 1 base and J by 6 bases, with 18 bases left in between. The CDR3 length is 16 residues. The CDR3 region has the DNA TGTGCCAGCAGCTTAGTTCGTTCGGCGGGACGGCAGACCCAGTACTTC. It specifies CASSLVRSAGRQTQYF.

In this sample, this clonotype turned up once. One base away lies a much larger clone, so this may be a sequencing read error. The J gene is TRBJ2-7, the V gene TRBV5-1; 7 bases are shared with TRBD2. The germline V gene encodes CDR1 SGHRS and CDR2 YFSETQ. With 3 bases clipped from V and 2 bases from J, the junction kept 17 bases outside the gene matches. This CDR3 comprises 18 residues. The CDR3 here is CASSYDVPGLKSAYEQYF. The DNA of the CDR3 is TGCGCCAGCAGCTATGACGTGCCGGGACTAAAGTCTGCCTACGAGCAGTACTTC.

The chain is built from TRBV7-6 and TRBJ2-5; tentatively, D is TRBD2 (6 bases). Near its end, the DNA agrees better with TRBJ2-7, so the J call may be wrong. Looked up from germline, CDR1 is SGHVS and CDR2 is FNYEAQ. The CDR3 contains 15 residues. The CDR3 DNA reads TGTGCCAGCAGCTTAGGGACGGGAGAAGGATACGAGCAGTACTTC. It translates to CASSLGTGEGYEQYF.

The chain carries TRBV27 and TRBJ2-1, with no clear D. The V and J ends lost 6 bases and 4 bases respectively, with 7 bases between them. Germline CDR1 is MNHEY and CDR2 is SMNVEV (reference sequence). The CDR3 is 12 amino acids. The DNA for the CDR3 is TGTGCCAGCAGCGAATTATACAATGAGCAGTTCTTC. This codes for CASSELYNEQFF.

This chain connects TRBV28 to TRBJ2-1; 9 nucleotides agree with TRBD2. The CDR3 runs to 13 residues. Per the germline V gene, CDR1 is MDHEN and CDR2 is SYDVKM. J lost 6 bases, V lost 8 bases, and 5 bases had no gene match. CDR3 bases: TGTGCCAGCCTAGCGGGATGGGCCAATGAGCAGTTCTTC. This codes for CASLAGWANEQFF.

This rearrangement joins TRBV27 to TRBJ2-6; D is ambiguous. The CDR3 covers 16 residues. The V end was cut by 5 bases, the J end by 1 base, with 12 bases between. CDR1 and CDR2 (germline): MNHEY, SMNVEV (reference sequence). The CDR3 coding sequence is TGTGCCAGCAGTCCCGGATGGGCTTCTGGGGCCAACGTCCTGACTTTC. This sequence encodes CASSPGWASGANVLTF.

The V call is TRBV6-2 or TRBV6-3, the J call TRBJ2-7, with 9 bases lining up with TRBD1. Germline assignment: CDR1 MNHEY and CDR2 SVGEGT. V lost 6 bases and J lost 3; bases outside the gene matches: 3. The CDR3 runs 13 residues. The CDR3 loop reads CASRWTGDYEQYF. The CDR3 nucleotides read TGTGCCAGCAGGTGGACAGGGGACTACGAGCAGTACTTC.

The rearrangement joins TRBV3-1 to TRBJ2-3, with TRBD2 as a possible D gene (5 bases). This CDR3 is built from 17 residues. The V gene's germline CDR1 is LGHDT and CDR2 YNNKEL (reference sequence). Trimming shortened V by 2 bases and J by 1 base, and 16 bases separated the two germline ends. The CDR3 sequence: CASSQSRDLRGTDTQYF. The CDR3 DNA reads TGTGCCAGCAGCCAATCCCGGGATCTCCGAGGCACAGATACGCAGTATTTT.

This clonotype has a handful of counts. This chain links TRBV28 with TRBJ2-1; TRBD2 aligns across 8 bases. This CDR3 region has 17 residues. The V segment lost 6 bases and the J segment 3 bases; nucleotides outside the gene matches: 13. Germline V gene data show CDR1 as MDHEN and CDR2 as SYDVKM. In DNA, the CDR3 is TGTGCCAGCAGCTCCCTGGGACTAGTGAACGGCTACAATGAGCAGTTCTTC. Protein: CASSSLGLVNGYNEQFF. Combining the CDR3 with reference TRBV28 and TRBJ2-1 gives the whole variable domain DVKVTQSSRYLVKRTGEKVFLECVQDMDHENMFWYRQDPGLGLRLIYFSYDVKMKEKGDIPEGYSVSREKKERFSLILESASTNQTSMYLCASSSLGLVNGYNEQFFGPGTRLTVL.

The chain combines TRBV15 with TRBJ1-2, with TRBD1 matching 10 bases. Unmatched junction bases numbered 8, after V lost 2 bases and J lost 8 bases. The length of the CDR3 is 15 residues. Germline V gene sequence: CDR1 LNHNV, CDR2 YYDKDF (reference sequence). CDR3 protein: CATSRSRQGAGGYTF. The CDR3 DNA is TGTGCCACCAGCAGATCAAGACAGGGGGCGGGGGGCTACACCTTC.

This chain's CDR3 is CASGHYRGMNTEAFF. For the CDR3, the DNA is TGTGCCAGCGGTCACTACAGGGGCATGAACACTGAAGCTTTCTTT. V is TRBV6-2 or TRBV6-3 and J is TRBJ1-1; 7 bases fit TRBD1. The V gene end was trimmed by 8 bases and the J gene end by 0 bases; junction bases not matched to a gene: 9. The germline V gene has CDR1 MNHEY and CDR2 SVGEGT. This CDR3 is built from 15 residues.

This clonotype has at least ten counts. Written as DNA, the CDR3 is TGCGCCAGCAGCTTGATCGGACAGGGCCAAGAGACCCAGTACTTC. It is translated as CASSLIGQGQETQYF. This chain connects TRBV5-1 to TRBJ2-5; 8 nucleotides line up with TRBD1. Losses at the gene ends were 1 base for V and 1 base for J; bases not matched to a gene: 3. Per the germline V gene, CDR1 is SGHRS and CDR2 is YFSETQ. The CDR3 runs 15 residues.

This chain uses TRBV5-1 with TRBJ2-7, with unresolved D. Trimming shortened V by 2 bases and J by 2 bases, and 20 bases separated the two germline ends. This CDR3 has 17 amino acids. Germline V gives CDR1 SGHRS, CDR2 YFSETQ. The CDR3 spells CASSLVPHGELAYEQYF. The CDR3 bases are TGCGCCAGCAGCTTAGTTCCCCACGGTGAGTTGGCCTACGAGCAGTACTTC.

This clonotype showed up just a few times. The chain has TRBV7-6 and TRBJ2-1; D not certain. CDR1 SGHVS and CDR2 FNYEAQ come from the germline V gene. Trimming left V 2 bases short and J 8 bases short, with 16 bases between. The CDR3 is made up of 15 amino acids. The CDR3, as DNA: TGTGCCAGCAGCTTAAGGAATGGGCATGGGTATGAGCAGTTCTTC. It codes for CASSLRNGHGYEQFF.